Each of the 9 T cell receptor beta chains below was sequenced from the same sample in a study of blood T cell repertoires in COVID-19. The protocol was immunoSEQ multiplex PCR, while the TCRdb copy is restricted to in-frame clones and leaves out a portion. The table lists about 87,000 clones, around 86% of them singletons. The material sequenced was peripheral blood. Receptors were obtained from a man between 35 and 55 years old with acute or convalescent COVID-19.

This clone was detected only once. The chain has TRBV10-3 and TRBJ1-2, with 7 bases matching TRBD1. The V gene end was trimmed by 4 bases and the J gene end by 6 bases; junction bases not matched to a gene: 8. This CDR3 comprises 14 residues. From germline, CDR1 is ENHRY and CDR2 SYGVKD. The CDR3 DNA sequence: TGTGCCATCAGTGTGGGAGACAGGGAAGATGGCTACACCTTC. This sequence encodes CAISVGDREDGYTF.

CDR3 region: CSGSGGSENIQYF. DNA of the CDR3: TGCAGCGGCTCGGGGGGGTCAGAAAACATTCAGTACTTC. V usage is TRBV29-1 and J usage is TRBJ2-4, with 8 positions matching TRBD2. V lost 7 bases, J lost 5 bases, and 7 bases stayed unmatched. The CDR3 is 13 amino acids. Per the germline V gene, CDR1 is SQVTM and CDR2 is ANQGSEA.

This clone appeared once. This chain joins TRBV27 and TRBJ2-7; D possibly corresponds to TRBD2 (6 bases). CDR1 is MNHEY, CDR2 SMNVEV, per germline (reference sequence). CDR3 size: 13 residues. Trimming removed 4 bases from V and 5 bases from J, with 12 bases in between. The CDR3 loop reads CASSYDGRHEQYF. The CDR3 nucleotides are TGTGCCAGCAGTTACGACGGGAGACACGAGCAGTACTTC.

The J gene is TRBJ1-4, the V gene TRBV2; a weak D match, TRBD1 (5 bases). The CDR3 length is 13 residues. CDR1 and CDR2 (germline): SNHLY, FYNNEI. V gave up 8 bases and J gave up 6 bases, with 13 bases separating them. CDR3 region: CASYQGYDEKLFF. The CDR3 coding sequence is TGTGCCAGCTACCAGGGATACGATGAAAAACTGTTTTTT.

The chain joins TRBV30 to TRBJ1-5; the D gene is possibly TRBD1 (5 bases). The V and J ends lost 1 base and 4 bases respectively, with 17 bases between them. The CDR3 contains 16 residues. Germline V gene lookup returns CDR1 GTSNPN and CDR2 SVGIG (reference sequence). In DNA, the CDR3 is TGTGCCTGGAGTGGTTTACTCGGGGGGAAGAATCAGCCCCAGCATTTT. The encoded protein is CAWSGLLGGKNQPQHF. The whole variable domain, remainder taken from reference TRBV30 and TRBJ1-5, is SQTIHQWPATLVQPVGSPLSLECTVEGTSNPNLYWYRQAAGRGLQLLFYSVGIGQISSEVPQNLSASRPQDRQFILSSKKLLLSDSGFYLCAWSGLLGGKNQPQHFGDGTRLSIL.

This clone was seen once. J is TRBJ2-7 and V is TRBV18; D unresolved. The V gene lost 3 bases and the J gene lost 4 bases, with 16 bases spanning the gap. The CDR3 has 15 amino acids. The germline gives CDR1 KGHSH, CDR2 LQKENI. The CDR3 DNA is TGTGCCAGCTCACCCCTTGACTGGCTCCAATACGAGCAGTACTTC. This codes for CASSPLDWLQYEQYF.

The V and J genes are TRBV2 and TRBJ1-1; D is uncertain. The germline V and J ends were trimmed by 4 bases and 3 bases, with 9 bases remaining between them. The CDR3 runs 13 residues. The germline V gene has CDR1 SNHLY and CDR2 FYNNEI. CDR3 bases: TGTGCCAGCAGTGTATGGGGAGACACTGAAGCTTTCTTT. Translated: CASSVWGDTEAFF.

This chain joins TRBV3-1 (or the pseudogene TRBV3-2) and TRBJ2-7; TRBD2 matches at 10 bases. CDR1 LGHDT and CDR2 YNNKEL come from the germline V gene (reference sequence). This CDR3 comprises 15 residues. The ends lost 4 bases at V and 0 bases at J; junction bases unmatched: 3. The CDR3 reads CASSRVAGGSYEQYF. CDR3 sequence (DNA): TGTGCCAGCAGCCGGGTAGCGGGGGGCTCCTACGAGCAGTACTTC.

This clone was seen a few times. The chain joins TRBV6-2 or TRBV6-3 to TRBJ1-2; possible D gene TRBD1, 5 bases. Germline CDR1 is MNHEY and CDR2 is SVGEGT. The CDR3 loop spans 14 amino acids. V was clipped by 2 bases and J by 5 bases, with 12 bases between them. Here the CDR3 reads CASSYPDSLYGYTF. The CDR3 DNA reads TGTGCCAGCAGTTACCCCGACAGTTTGTATGGCTACACCTTC.